This entry is about one TCR beta chain. One end of the junction fails to match germline, which may point to a read error. The repertoire was sequenced with immunoSEQ multiplex PCR; TCRdb's copy has only in-frame clones and lacks some. The table shows hundreds of thousands of clones, with 80% to 90% occurring only once. This entry belongs to a study of blood T cell repertoires in COVID-19. The CDR3 spans 12 residues. Participant age was roughly 18 to 89 years, and participants resided in about two dozen US areas. The chain couples TRBV12-3 or TRBV12-4 to TRBJ1-2; D remains unclear. Sample: PBMCs or T cells enriched from blood (not recorded which). The sequence derives from a man aged 25-45 years who had recovered from COVID-19. The DNA of the CDR3 is TGTGCCAGCAGTTTGTGGCAGACGAATGCGGCCTTC. Its protein is CASSLWQTNAAF.